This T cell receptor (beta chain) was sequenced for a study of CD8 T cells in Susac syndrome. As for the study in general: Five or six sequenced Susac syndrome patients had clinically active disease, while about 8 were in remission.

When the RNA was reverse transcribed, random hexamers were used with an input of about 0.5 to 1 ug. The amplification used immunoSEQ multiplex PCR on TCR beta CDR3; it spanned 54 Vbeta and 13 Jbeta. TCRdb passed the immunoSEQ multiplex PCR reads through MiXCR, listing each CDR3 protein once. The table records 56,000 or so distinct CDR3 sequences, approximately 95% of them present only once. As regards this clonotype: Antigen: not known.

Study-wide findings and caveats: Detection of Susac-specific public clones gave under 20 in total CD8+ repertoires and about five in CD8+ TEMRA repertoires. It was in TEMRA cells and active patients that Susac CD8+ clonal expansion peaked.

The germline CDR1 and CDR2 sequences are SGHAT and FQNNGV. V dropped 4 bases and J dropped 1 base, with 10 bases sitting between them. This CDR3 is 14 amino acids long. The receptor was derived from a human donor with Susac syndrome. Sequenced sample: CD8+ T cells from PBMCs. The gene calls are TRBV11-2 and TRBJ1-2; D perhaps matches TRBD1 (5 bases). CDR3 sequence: CASSSRQFNYGYTF. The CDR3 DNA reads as TGTGCCAGCAGCTCCCGACAGTTTAACTATGGCTACACCTTC.